This TCR beta chain was identified during a study of T cell changes during pregnancy in multiple sclerosis. TCRdb keeps only in-frame clones here, not all; method: immunoSEQ multiplex PCR. This table holds 55,000 to 70,000 clones, 85% to 95% found once. The V end lost 0 bases, the J end lost 4 bases, and 17 bases lay between the germline ends. The length of the CDR3 is 17 residues. Germline V gene data show CDR1 as SGHNT and CDR2 as YENEEA. V gene TRBV11-3 combines with J gene TRBJ2-3; the D gene is possibly TRBD1 (6 bases). The sample consisted of CD4+ T cells from peripheral blood mononuclear cells, taken after pregnancy. The receptor's source is a female donor with multiple sclerosis, enrolled in a pregnancy study. Written as DNA, the CDR3 is TGTGCCAGCAGCTTAGATCGAGGTACCCCAGGGGCAGATACGCAGTATTTT. Protein sequence: CASSLDRGTPGADTQYF.